This T cell receptor (beta chain) emerged from a study of shared clonotypes between healthy human individuals. Study details: Each donor had three CD4 naive, three CD4 memory, two CD8 naive and one CD8 memory plate. The study's findings and limits: Generally, naive subsets (rather than memory subsets) showed larger estimated richness. Clonotypes not shared had lower generation probabilities than those common to all four donors. Across a handful of donors, naive CD4 shared around 5.1%, naive CD8 more than 3%, memory CD4 2% to 2.5%, memory CD8 about 0.4%.

Profiling relied on immunoSEQ multiplex PCR, and the TCRdb table lists in-frame clones only, not all of them. The sample carries some 2 million clones, roughly 94% recorded once. The CDR3 is 19 amino acids. The V gene's germline CDR1 is LNHDA and CDR2 SQIVND (reference sequence). V dropped 4 bases and J dropped 3; count of bases not matched to a gene: 14. About this clone: Its antigen is unidentified.

It was CD45RO-negative cells, positively selected for CCR7, that made up naive CD8 cells, with terminally differentiated effector memory CD45RA+ cells excluded. The specimen sequenced was naive CD8+ T cells sorted from blood. The gene calls are TRBV19 and TRBJ2-4, with 11 bases that match TRBD2. The source is a man between 18 and 29 years old in good health. The CDR3 sequence: CASSTSGRPNVVGKNIQYF. DNA of the CDR3: TGTGCCAGTAGTACTAGCGGGAGGCCCAATGTAGTAGGCAAAAACATTCAGTACTTC.